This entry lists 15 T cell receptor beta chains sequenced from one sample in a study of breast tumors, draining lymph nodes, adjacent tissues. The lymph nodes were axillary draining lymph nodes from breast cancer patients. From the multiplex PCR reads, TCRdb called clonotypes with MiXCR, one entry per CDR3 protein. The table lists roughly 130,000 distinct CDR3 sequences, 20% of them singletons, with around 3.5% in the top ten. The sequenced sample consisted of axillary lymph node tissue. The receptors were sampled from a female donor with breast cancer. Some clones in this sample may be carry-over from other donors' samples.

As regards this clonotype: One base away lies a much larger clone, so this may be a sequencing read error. CDR3 sequence reads: CASRSALNYEQYF. The DNA for the CDR3 is TGTGCCAGCCGATCGGCGCTAAACTACGAGCAGTACTTC. The genes are TRBV6-1 and TRBJ2-7; D remains ambiguous. Germline V gives CDR1 MNHNS, CDR2 SASEGT. Trimming shortened V by 8 bases and J by 3 bases, and 14 bases separated the two germline ends. This CDR3 region has 13 residues.

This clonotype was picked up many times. The CDR3 sequence: CASSLGRAVETQYF. The CDR3 nucleotides are TGTGCCAGCAGCTTAGGTCGGGCGGTCGAGACCCAGTACTTC. V gene TRBV7-9 combines with J gene TRBJ2-5, with D unresolved. CDR1 is SEHNR and CDR2 is FQNEAQ in the germline V gene (reference sequence). This CDR3 has 14 amino acids. V lost 1 base and J 5 bases, leaving 11 bases between the germline ends.

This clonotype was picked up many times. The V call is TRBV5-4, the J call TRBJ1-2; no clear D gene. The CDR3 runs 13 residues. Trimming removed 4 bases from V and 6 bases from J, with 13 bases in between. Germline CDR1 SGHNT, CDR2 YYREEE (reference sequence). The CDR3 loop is CASSPRTVDGYTF. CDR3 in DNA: TGTGCCAGCAGCCCACGTACTGTAGATGGCTACACCTTC.

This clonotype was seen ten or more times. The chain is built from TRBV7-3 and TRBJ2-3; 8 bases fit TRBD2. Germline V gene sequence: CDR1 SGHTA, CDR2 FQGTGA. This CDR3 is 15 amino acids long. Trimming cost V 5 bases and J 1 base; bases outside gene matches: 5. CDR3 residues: CASSIGLAGTDTQYF. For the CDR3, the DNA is TGTGCCAGCAGCATTGGACTAGCAGGCACAGATACGCAGTATTTT.

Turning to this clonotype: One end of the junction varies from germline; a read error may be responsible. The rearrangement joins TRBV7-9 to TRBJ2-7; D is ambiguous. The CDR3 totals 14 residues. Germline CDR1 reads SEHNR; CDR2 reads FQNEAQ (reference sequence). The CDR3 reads CASSLASGLYEQYF. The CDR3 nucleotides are TGTGCCAGCAGCCTGGCGTCGGGTCTTTACGAGCAGTACTTT.

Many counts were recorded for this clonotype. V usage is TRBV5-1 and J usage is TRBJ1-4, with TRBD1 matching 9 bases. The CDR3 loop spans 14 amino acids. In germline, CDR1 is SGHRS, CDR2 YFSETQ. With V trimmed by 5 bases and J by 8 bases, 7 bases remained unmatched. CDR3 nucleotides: TGCGCCAGCAGAAGGGGGGACAGGGAGGAAAAACTGTTTTTT. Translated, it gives CASRRGDREEKLFF.

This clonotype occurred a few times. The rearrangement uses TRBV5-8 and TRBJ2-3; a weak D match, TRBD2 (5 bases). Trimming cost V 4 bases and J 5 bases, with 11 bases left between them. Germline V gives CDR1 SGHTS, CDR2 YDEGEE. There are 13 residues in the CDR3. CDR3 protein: CASSPGGGDTQYF. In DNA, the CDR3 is TGTGCCAGCAGCCCCGGAGGTGGAGATACGCAGTATTTT.

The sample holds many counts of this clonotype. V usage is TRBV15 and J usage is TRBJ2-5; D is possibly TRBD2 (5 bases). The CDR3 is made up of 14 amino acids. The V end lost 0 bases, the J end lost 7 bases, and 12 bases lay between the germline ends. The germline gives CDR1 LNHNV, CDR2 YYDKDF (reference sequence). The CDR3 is CATSRDLARGTQYF. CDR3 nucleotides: TGTGCCACCAGCAGAGATTTAGCGCGAGGGACCCAGTACTTC.

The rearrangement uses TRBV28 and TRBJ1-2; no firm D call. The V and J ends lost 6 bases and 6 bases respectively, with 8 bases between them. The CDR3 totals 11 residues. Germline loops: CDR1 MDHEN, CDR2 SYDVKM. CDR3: CASRREDGYTF. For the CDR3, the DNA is TGTGCCAGCAGGAGAGAGGATGGCTACACCTTC.

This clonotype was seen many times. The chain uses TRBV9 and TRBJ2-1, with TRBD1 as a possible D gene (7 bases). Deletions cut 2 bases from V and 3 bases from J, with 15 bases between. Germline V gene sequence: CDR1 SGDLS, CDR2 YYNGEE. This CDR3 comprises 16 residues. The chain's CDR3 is CASSVRGDGSYNEQFF. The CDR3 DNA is TGTGCCAGCAGCGTCAGGGGGGACGGGAGCTACAATGAGCAGTTCTTC.

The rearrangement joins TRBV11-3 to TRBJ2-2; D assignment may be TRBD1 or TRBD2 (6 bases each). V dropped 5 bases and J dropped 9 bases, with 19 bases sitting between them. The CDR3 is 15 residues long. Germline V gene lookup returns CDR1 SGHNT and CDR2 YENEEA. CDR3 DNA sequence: TGTGCCAGCAGCCCTGGAGGGACATCGACCCGGGAGCTGTTTTTT. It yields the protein CASSPGGTSTRELFF. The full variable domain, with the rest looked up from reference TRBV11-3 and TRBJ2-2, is EAGVVQSPRYKIIEKKQPVAFWCNPISGHNTLYWYLQNLGQGPELLIRYENEEAVDDSQLPKDRFSAERLKGVDSTLKIQPAELGDSAVYLCASSPGGTSTRELFFGEGSRLTVL.

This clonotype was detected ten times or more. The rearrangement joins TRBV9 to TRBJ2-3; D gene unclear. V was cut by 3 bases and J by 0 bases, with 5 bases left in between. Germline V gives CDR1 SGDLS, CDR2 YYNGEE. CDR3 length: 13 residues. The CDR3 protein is CASSASSTDTQYF. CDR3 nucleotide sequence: TGTGCCAGCAGCGCCTCTAGCACAGATACGCAGTATTTT.

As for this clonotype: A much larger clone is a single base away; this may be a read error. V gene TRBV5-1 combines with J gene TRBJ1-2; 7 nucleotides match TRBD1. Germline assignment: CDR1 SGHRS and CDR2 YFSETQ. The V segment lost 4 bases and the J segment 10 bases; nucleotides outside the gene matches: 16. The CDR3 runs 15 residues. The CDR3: CASSGTGVGNDDYTF. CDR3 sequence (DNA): TGCGCCAGCAGCGGAACAGGGGTTGGTAATGATGACTACACCTTC.

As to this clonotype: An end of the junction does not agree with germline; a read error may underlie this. The CDR3 reads CAWSRSGSIRGNEQLF. The CDR3 DNA reads TGTGCCTGGAGTAGATCAGGGAGCATAAGGGGTAATGAGCAGCTCTTC. The chain joins TRBV30 to TRBJ2-1; possibly TRBD1 or TRBD2 for D (5 bases each). Per germline, CDR1 GTSNPN and CDR2 SVGIG (reference sequence). This CDR3 has 16 residues.

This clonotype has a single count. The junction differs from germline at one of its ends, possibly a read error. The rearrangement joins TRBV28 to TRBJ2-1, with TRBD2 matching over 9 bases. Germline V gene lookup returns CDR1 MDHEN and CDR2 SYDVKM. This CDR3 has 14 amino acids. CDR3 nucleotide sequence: TGTGCCATCCACCCCGGTAGCGGGAGCCATGAGCAGTCCTTC. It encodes CAIHPGSGSHEQSF. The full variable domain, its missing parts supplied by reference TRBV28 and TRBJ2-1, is DVKVTQSSRYLVKRTGEKVFLECVQDMDHENMFWYRQDPGLGLRLIYFSYDVKMKEKGDIPEGYSVSREKKERFSLILESASTNQTSMYLCAIHPGSGSHEQSFGPGTRLTVL.